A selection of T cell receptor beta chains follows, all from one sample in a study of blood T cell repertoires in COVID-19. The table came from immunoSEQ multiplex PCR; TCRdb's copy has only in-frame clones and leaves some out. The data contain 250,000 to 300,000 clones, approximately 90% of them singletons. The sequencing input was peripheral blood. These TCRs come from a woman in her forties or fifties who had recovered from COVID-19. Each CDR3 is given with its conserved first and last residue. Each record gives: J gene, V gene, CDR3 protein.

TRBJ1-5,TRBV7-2,CASRQASGNQPQHF
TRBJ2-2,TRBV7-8,CASSVGLAIAGELFF
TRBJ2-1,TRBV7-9,CASSLSQGTSGNNEQFF
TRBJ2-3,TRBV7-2,CASSSGQGQTDTQYF
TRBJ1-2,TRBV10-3,CAITRNQGGPYGYTF
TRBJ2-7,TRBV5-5,CASSLRRNYEQYF
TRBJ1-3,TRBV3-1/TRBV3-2,CASSHRGNSGNTIYF
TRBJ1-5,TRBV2,CASTLSGGGNQPQHF
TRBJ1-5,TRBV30,CAWSHPGQVNSNQPQHF
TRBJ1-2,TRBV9,CASSVGRGANYGYTF
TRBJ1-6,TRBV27,CASSSTKYNSPLHF
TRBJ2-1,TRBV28,CASRSAAGVEEQFF
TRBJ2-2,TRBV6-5,CASSYSSRPSGELFF
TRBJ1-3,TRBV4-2,CASTRNRGDSGNTIYF
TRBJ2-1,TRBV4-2,CASSQGAAGAYNEQFF
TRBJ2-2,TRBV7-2,CASSAQGTGELFF
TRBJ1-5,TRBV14,CASSQLQGRPQHF
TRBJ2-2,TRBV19,CASRVLRRGSGGELFF
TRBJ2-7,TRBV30,CAWSVRQGAYEQYF
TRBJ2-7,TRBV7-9,CASSLGQGTYEQYF
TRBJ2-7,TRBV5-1,CASRIGSGVSYEQYF
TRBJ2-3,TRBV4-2,CASSQEPIRGQITDTQYF
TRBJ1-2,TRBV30,CAWRDRGYGYTF
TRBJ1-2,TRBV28,CASSITTEYGYTF
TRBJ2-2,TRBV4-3,CASSQARDRVHRGAVF
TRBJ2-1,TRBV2,CASSATVREAYNEQFF
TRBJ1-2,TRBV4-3,CASSQVRNGLRATYGYTF
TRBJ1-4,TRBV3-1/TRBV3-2,CASRNQGGPANEKLFF
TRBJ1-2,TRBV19,CASRGQPYGYTF
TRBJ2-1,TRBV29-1,CSVVRGITSSYNEQFF
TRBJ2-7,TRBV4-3,CASSPGSGTAYEQYF
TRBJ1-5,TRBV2,CASRPGQAAYQPQHF
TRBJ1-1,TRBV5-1,CASSGTGRMNTEAFF
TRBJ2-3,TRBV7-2,CASSLVGRPGLGPDTQYF
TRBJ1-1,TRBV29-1,CSAASNRNTEAFF
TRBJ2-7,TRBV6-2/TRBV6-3,CASSWIAGQTYEQYF
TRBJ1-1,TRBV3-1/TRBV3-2,CASSQRDRGLNTEAFF
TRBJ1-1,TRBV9,CASSVRMGAEAFF
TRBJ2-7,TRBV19,CASSIETSNEQYF
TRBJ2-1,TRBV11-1,CASSLAGTGPYNEQFF
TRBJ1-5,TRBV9,CASSTTGNSNQPQHF
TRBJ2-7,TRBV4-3,CASSRSGAYEQYF
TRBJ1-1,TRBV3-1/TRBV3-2,CASSLPGDTEAFF
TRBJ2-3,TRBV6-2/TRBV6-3,CASSYRPDTQYF
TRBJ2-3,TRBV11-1,CASSSRQGPDTQYF
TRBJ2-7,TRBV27,CASSLSEVGGERYEQYF
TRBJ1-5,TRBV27,CASSPGGGMSPQHF
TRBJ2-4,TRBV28,CASSLAGPLAKNIQYF
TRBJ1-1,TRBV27,CASSATGVNTEAFF
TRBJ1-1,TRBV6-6,CASSYEQGNTEAFF
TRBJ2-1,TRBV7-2,CASSLIPSGTEQFF